The 7 T cell receptor beta chains below were found in one sample sequenced in a study of cytomegalovirus exposure and HLA in healthy donors. 60 Vbeta and 13 Jbeta primers were used in PCR. The data were produced by immunoSEQ multiplex PCR, yet TCRdb's version contains in-frame clones alone and is incomplete. The table includes about 130,000 clones, about 81% detected once. Sequenced material: PBMCs. All receptors derive from a woman in her forties in good health and CMV-seropositive.

By its share, this clone is medium-sized (0.01 to 0.1%). The chain employs TRBV28 and TRBJ2-3, with 8 positions matching TRBD2. This CDR3 has 15 amino acids. The junction had 6 bases not matched to a gene; V was cut back by 2 bases and J by 5 bases. Germline loops: CDR1 MDHEN, CDR2 SYDVKM. CDR3 residues: CASSLTAGVRDTQYF. CDR3 nucleotides: TGTGCCAGCAGTTTAACAGCGGGAGTGAGAGATACGCAGTATTTT. Based on the CDR3 plus reference TRBV28 and TRBJ2-3, the full variable domain is DVKVTQSSRYLVKRTGEKVFLECVQDMDHENMFWYRQDPGLGLRLIYFSYDVKMKEKGDIPEGYSVSREKKERFSLILESASTNQTSMYLCASSLTAGVRDTQYFGPGTRLTVL.

The chain uses TRBV4-1 and TRBJ1-1; a possible D gene is TRBD1 (6 bases). The V and J ends lost 0 bases and 1 base respectively, with 6 bases between them. Germline CDR1 reads MGHRA; CDR2 reads YSYEKL. The CDR3 runs 14 residues. The CDR3 sequence: CASSQEGANTEAFF. In nucleotides, the CDR3 is TGCGCCAGCAGCCAAGAGGGGGCGAACACTGAAGCTTTCTTT.

This clone has just a few counts. The V gene is TRBV30, the J gene TRBJ1-1; TRBD1 is a possible D gene (5 bases). The CDR3 totals 12 residues. Trimming pared 0 bases from V and 8 bases from J, leaving 10 bases between. In germline, CDR1 is GTSNPN, CDR2 SVGIG (reference sequence). The CDR3 here is CAWSVGVVEAFF. The CDR3 DNA reads as TGTGCCTGGAGTGTAGGGGTCGTCGAAGCTTTCTTT.

The CDR3 loop reads CASVLTSGYEQYF. The CDR3 DNA reads TGTGCCAGCGTGTTGACTAGCGGTTACGAGCAGTACTTC. This rearrangement joins TRBV28 to TRBJ2-7; the match to TRBD2 covers 9 bases. CDR1 is MDHEN and CDR2 is SYDVKM in the germline V gene. Germline trimming cut 8 bases from V and 4 bases from J; bases unmatched to any gene: 6. CDR3 length: 13 residues.

This chain links TRBV27 with TRBJ2-7; 9 bases align to TRBD1. J was trimmed by 3 bases and V by 5 bases; bases with no gene match: 2. This CDR3 has 13 residues. Per germline, CDR1 MNHEY and CDR2 SMNVEV (reference sequence). CDR3: CASSMGQGYEQYF. Here the CDR3 DNA reads TGTGCCAGCAGTATGGGACAGGGCTACGAGCAGTACTTC.

This rearrangement joins TRBV7-2 to TRBJ2-6; 14 nucleotides line up with TRBD2. Germline CDR1 is SGHTA and CDR2 is FQGNSA. The CDR3 extends over 19 amino acids. With 5 bases clipped from V and 0 bases from J, the junction kept 6 bases outside the gene matches. As DNA, the CDR3 is TGTGCCAGCAGCCTGTCGACTAGCGGGAGGGCCTCTGGGGCCAACGTCCTGACTTTC. It is translated as CASSLSTSGRASGANVLTF.

This clone was seen just once. The rearrangement uses TRBV15 and TRBJ2-3; 10 bases are a match to TRBD2. With 7 bases clipped from V and 2 bases from J, the junction kept 9 bases outside the gene matches. The germline gives CDR1 LNHNV, CDR2 YYDKDF (reference sequence). There are 16 residues in the CDR3. CDR3 DNA sequence: TGTGCCACCAACCATCCCGGGACTAGCGACACAGATACGCAGTATTTT. Translating gives CATNHPGTSDTDTQYF.